The rows below give T cell receptor beta chains drawn from one sample of a study of T cells in Graves' hyperthyroidism and ophthalmopathy. Via MiXCR, TCRdb re-called the multiplex PCR reads, giving one row per CDR3 protein. The sample lists 540,000 or so distinct CDR3 sequences, about 43% occurring once. The sequenced sample was peripheral blood or thyroid tissue (not recorded which). The receptors derive from an adult woman with Graves' disease, either hyperthyroidism or ophthalmopathy (not recorded which). Each CDR3 is given with its conserved first and last residue. Fields, in order: clone size, CDR3 length, D gene, J gene, V gene, CDR3 DNA, CDR3 protein. A D gene is named only where the DNA matches it firmly. The size of a clone is reported for some rows only, either as once, few or many, or as a class for expanded clones.

abundance: few
len: 15
d_gene: TRBD1
j_gene: TRBJ2-7
v_gene: TRBV7-2
CDR3nt: TGTGCCAGCAGCCCCGGGACAGGGGGCAACTACGAGCAGTACTTC
CDR3aa: CASSPGTGGNYEQYF

abundance: NA
len: 12
d_gene: TRBD1
j_gene: TRBJ1-2
v_gene: TRBV29-1
CDR3nt: TGCAGCGCCTTGGCAGGGGGCTACGACTACACCTTC
CDR3aa: CSALAGGYDYTF

abundance: many
len: 11
d_gene: NA
j_gene: TRBJ2-5
v_gene: TRBV7-2
CDR3nt: TGTGCCAGCAGAATTAGGGAGACCCAGTACTTC
CDR3aa: CASRIRETQYF

abundance: many
len: 14
d_gene: NA
j_gene: TRBJ2-7
v_gene: TRBV5-1
CDR3nt: TGCGCCAGCAGCTTGGACGACAGCCTCTACGAGCAGTACTTC
CDR3aa: CASSLDDSLYEQYF

abundance: NA
len: 16
d_gene: NA
j_gene: TRBJ1-2
v_gene: TRBV20-1
CDR3nt: TGCAGTGCCGCCGCCGGGACTAGCGGAGGTCTCGATGGCTACACCTTC
CDR3aa: CSAAAGTSGGLDGYTF

abundance: NA
len: 14
d_gene: NA
j_gene: TRBJ1-6
v_gene: TRBV7-3
CDR3nt: TGTGCCAGCAGCTTAGTACCGAGAAATTCGCCCCTCCACTTT
CDR3aa: CASSLVPRNSPLHF

abundance: few
len: 14
d_gene: TRBD1
j_gene: TRBJ1-4
v_gene: TRBV28
CDR3nt: TGTGCCAGCAGTTTCGTAGGGGGCGCGGAAAAACTGTTTTTT
CDR3aa: CASSFVGGAEKLFF

abundance: NA
len: 15
d_gene: TRBD1
j_gene: TRBJ1-1
v_gene: TRBV20-1
CDR3nt: TGCAGTGCTAGAACGTTGGACAGGCCGACAGGTGAAGCTTTCTTT
CDR3aa: CSARTLDRPTGEAFF

abundance: NA
len: 18
d_gene: TRBD2
j_gene: TRBJ2-5
v_gene: TRBV5-4
CDR3nt: TGTGCCAGCAGCCCACTAGGGAGGAGAGAGCGGGACGGAGAGACCCAGTACTTC
CDR3aa: CASSPLGRRERDGETQYF

abundance: NA
len: 14
d_gene: NA
j_gene: TRBJ2-5
v_gene: TRBV20-1
CDR3nt: TGCAGTGCTAGAGGGGGGAGAGGGAGAGAGACCCAGTACTTC
CDR3aa: CSARGGRGRETQYF

abundance: many
len: 14
d_gene: NA
j_gene: TRBJ2-7
v_gene: TRBV5-6
CDR3nt: TGTGCCAGCAGCTTGCAGGGGAGGATGAACGAGCAGTACTTC
CDR3aa: CASSLQGRMNEQYF

abundance: many
len: 14
d_gene: NA
j_gene: TRBJ1-1
v_gene: TRBV29-1
CDR3nt: TGCAGCGTCCATACGCAGAGCATGAACACTGAAGCTTTCTTT
CDR3aa: CSVHTQSMNTEAFF

abundance: NA
len: 12
d_gene: NA
j_gene: TRBJ1-4
v_gene: TRBV30
CDR3nt: TGTGCCTGGAGCCGCCTGAGTGGAAAACTGTTTTTT
CDR3aa: CAWSRLSGKLFF

abundance: NA
len: 14
d_gene: NA
j_gene: TRBJ1-1
v_gene: TRBV7-2
CDR3nt: TGTGCCAGCAGCTGGAAGGGCAGCGACACTGAAGCTTTCTTT
CDR3aa: CASSWKGSDTEAFF

abundance: many
len: 11
d_gene: NA
j_gene: TRBJ1-1
v_gene: TRBV19
CDR3nt: TGTGCCAGTAGTATTCGGAGCCAAGCTTTCTTT
CDR3aa: CASSIRSQAFF

abundance: few
len: 10
d_gene: NA
j_gene: TRBJ2-7
v_gene: TRBV11-2
CDR3nt: TGTGCCAGCAGCCCTCGCGAGCAGTACTTC
CDR3aa: CASSPREQYF

abundance: NA
len: 14
d_gene: NA
j_gene: TRBJ2-5
v_gene: TRBV7-4
CDR3nt: TGTGCCAGCAGCGTTCGGTGGTACTGGGAGACCCAGTACTTC
CDR3aa: CASSVRWYWETQYF

abundance: NA
len: 13
d_gene: NA
j_gene: TRBJ2-2
v_gene: TRBV24-1
CDR3nt: TGTGCCACCAGTGATTTGGGTGCGGGGGAGCTGTTTTTT
CDR3aa: CATSDLGAGELFF

abundance: NA
len: 15
d_gene: NA
j_gene: TRBJ2-5
v_gene: TRBV7-3
CDR3nt: TGTGCCAGCAGCCAGTTGGCAGGGCGCACGGAGACCCAGTACTTC
CDR3aa: CASSQLAGRTETQYF

abundance: NA
len: 18
d_gene: NA
j_gene: TRBJ1-1
v_gene: TRBV11-2
CDR3nt: TGTGCCAGCAGCTTATCGATGGGGAGGAACAGCGGAAATCCTGAAGCTTTCTTT
CDR3aa: CASSLSMGRNSGNPEAFF

abundance: many
len: 13
d_gene: TRBD1
j_gene: TRBJ1-1
v_gene: TRBV12-5
CDR3nt: TGTGCTAGTGGTTTAGACAGGGTCACTGAAGCTTTCTTT
CDR3aa: CASGLDRVTEAFF

abundance: many
len: 16
d_gene: NA
j_gene: TRBJ2-7
v_gene: TRBV7-2
CDR3nt: TGTGCCAGCAGCTTAGGGGACGGGACACTCTCCTACGAGCAGTACTTC
CDR3aa: CASSLGDGTLSYEQYF

abundance: many
len: 14
d_gene: TRBD1
j_gene: TRBJ1-5
v_gene: TRBV12-3/TRBV12-4
CDR3nt: TGTGCCAGCAGCCCGACAGGGTACGGGCAGCCCCAGCATTTT
CDR3aa: CASSPTGYGQPQHF

abundance: NA
len: 16
d_gene: NA
j_gene: TRBJ1-1
v_gene: TRBV15
CDR3nt: TGTGCCACCAGCACAACCCCCTTGAGGGAGAACACTGAAGCTTTCTTT
CDR3aa: CATSTTPLRENTEAFF

abundance: NA
len: 13
d_gene: NA
j_gene: TRBJ1-6
v_gene: TRBV20-1
CDR3nt: TGCAGTGCTGTATCGGGGGAGCACTCACCCCTCCACTTT
CDR3aa: CSAVSGEHSPLHF

abundance: many
len: 14
d_gene: TRBD1
j_gene: TRBJ1-5
v_gene: TRBV12-3/TRBV12-4
CDR3nt: TGTGCCAGCCGCGGGACAGATCGCAATCAGCCCCAGCATTTT
CDR3aa: CASRGTDRNQPQHF

abundance: many
len: 12
d_gene: NA
j_gene: TRBJ2-7
v_gene: TRBV19
CDR3nt: TGTGCCAGTATTGGGGACTCCTACGAGCAGTACTTC
CDR3aa: CASIGDSYEQYF

abundance: NA
len: 16
d_gene: TRBD1
j_gene: TRBJ1-2
v_gene: TRBV10-3
CDR3nt: TGTGCCATCAGTGCAGGGACAGGCTTAACTAACTATGGCTACACCTTC
CDR3aa: CAISAGTGLTNYGYTF

abundance: many
len: 16
d_gene: TRBD1
j_gene: TRBJ2-2
v_gene: TRBV19
CDR3nt: TGTGCCAGTAGTATAGCAGGGGGTACGGACACCGGGGAGCTGTTTTTT
CDR3aa: CASSIAGGTDTGELFF

abundance: many
len: 12
d_gene: NA
j_gene: TRBJ1-3
v_gene: TRBV10-3
CDR3nt: TGTGCCACTCGGACTGGGGGAAACACCATATATTTT
CDR3aa: CATRTGGNTIYF

abundance: many
len: 12
d_gene: NA
j_gene: TRBJ1-1
v_gene: TRBV5-4
CDR3nt: TGTGCCAGCGGCCCGGGGAACACTGAAGCTTTCTTT
CDR3aa: CASGPGNTEAFF

abundance: many
len: 14
d_gene: NA
j_gene: TRBJ2-5
v_gene: TRBV13
CDR3nt: TGTGCCAGCAGCTCTGACTACGCGGGGGAGACCCAGTACTTC
CDR3aa: CASSSDYAGETQYF

abundance: many
len: 14
d_gene: NA
j_gene: TRBJ1-6
v_gene: TRBV20-1
CDR3nt: TGCAGTGCTAGGAAGGGTTCTGGCAATTCACCCCTCCACTTT
CDR3aa: CSARKGSGNSPLHF

abundance: NA
len: 17
d_gene: NA
j_gene: TRBJ1-3
v_gene: TRBV4-1
CDR3nt: TGCGTCAGCAGCCAAGACTACGGGGCCTCCTCTGGAAACACCATATATTTT
CDR3aa: CVSSQDYGASSGNTIYF

abundance: once
len: 15
d_gene: NA
j_gene: TRBJ2-3
v_gene: TRBV20-1
CDR3nt: TGCAGTGCGACGGGGGCCGGGGGTGGCACAGATACGCAGTATTTT
CDR3aa: CSATGAGGGTDTQYF

abundance: NA
len: 12
d_gene: NA
j_gene: TRBJ2-6
v_gene: TRBV19
CDR3nt: TGTGCCAGCACCTCCGGGGCCCACGTCCTGACTTTC
CDR3aa: CASTSGAHVLTF

abundance: NA
len: 18
d_gene: NA
j_gene: TRBJ2-5
v_gene: TRBV7-9
CDR3nt: TGTGCCAGCAGCCACCCCCCCCCAGGGCGGGACACCCAAGAGACCCAGTACTTC
CDR3aa: CASSHPPPGRDTQETQYF